Listed below are T cell receptor beta chains from one sample, sequenced in a study of shared clonotypes between healthy human individuals. The protocol was immunoSEQ multiplex PCR, while the TCRdb copy is restricted to in-frame clones and leaves out a portion. This sample has about 100,000 clones; roughly 70% occur once, and the top ten carry about 25%. Sequenced sample: memory CD8+ T cells sorted from blood. The origin of the receptors is a woman younger than 45 in good health. Each CDR3 is given with its conserved first and last residue. Each record gives: J gene, D gene, clone size, V gene, CDR3 DNA, CDR3 protein. A D gene is named only where the DNA matches it firmly. Some rows have no size entry. The others give once, few or many, or a class for an expanded clone.

>TRBJ2-1|NA|NA|TRBV28
TGTGCCAGCAGTCACCGGGGGACGGGGGTCGGAGTTGAGCAGTTCTTC
CASSHRGTGVGVEQFF
>TRBJ1-1|NA|once|TRBV25-1
TGTGCCAGCAGTGGACCGCTATGGGACACTGAAGCTTTCTTT
CASSGPLWDTEAFF
>TRBJ2-7|NA|once|TRBV28
TGTGCCAGCAGCCTCAGCTCCTACGAGCAGTACTTC
CASSLSSYEQYF
>TRBJ2-7|NA|NA|TRBV28
TGTGCCAGCAGAGCAGTCCTTGTGGACGAGCAGTACTTC
CASRAVLVDEQYF
>TRBJ2-5|TRBD2|NA|TRBV7-6
TGTGCCAGCAGCTTAGCGGGGCCTAGCGGGAGGGAGACCCAGTACTTC
CASSLAGPSGRETQYF
>TRBJ1-5|NA|NA|TRBV27
TGTGCCAGCAGTCACCCGGGTCAGCCCCAGCATTTT
CASSHPGQPQHF
>TRBJ1-1|NA|once|TRBV19
TGTGCCAGTAGTATAGTGGGACCTCCCTCGGAAGCTTTCTTT
CASSIVGPPSEAFF
>TRBJ1-5|TRBD1|NA|TRBV10-1
TGCGCCAGCAGTGGGGGAGAGGCAGGGGGGACTCAGCCCCAGCATTTT
CASSGGEAGGTQPQHF
>TRBJ2-5|TRBD2|NA|TRBV29-1
TGCAGCGTTGAAACTAGCGGGGTCCAAGAGACCCAGTACTTC
CSVETSGVQETQYF
>TRBJ2-2|TRBD1|many|TRBV2
TGTGCCAGAAAGGGGGCAGCGAACACCGGGGAGCTGTTTTTT
CARKGAANTGELFF
>TRBJ2-6|NA|NA|TRBV28
TGTGCCAGCAGTCCAGGACAGATCTCTGGGGCCAACGTCCTGACTTTC
CASSPGQISGANVLTF
>TRBJ2-3|NA|NA|TRBV19
TGTGCCAGTAGTATTGTCGGCGTGGATACGCAGTATTTT
CASSIVGVDTQYF
>TRBJ2-7|TRBD1|NA|TRBV6-6
TGTGCCAGCAGTTCCACCGGGACAGACTCCTACGAGCAGTACTTC
CASSSTGTDSYEQYF
>TRBJ2-5|NA|few|TRBV6-1
TGTGCCAGCAGTGATGGGGAAAGGGAGACCCAGTACTTC
CASSDGERETQYF
>TRBJ2-2|TRBD2|NA|TRBV7-9
TGTGCCAGCAGCTTACGATCGGCTAGCGGCACCGGGGAGCTGTTTTTT
CASSLRSASGTGELFF
>TRBJ2-7|TRBD1|once|TRBV5-5
TGTGCCAGCAGCTCGACAGGGGATAGCTACGAGCAGTACTTC
CASSSTGDSYEQYF
>TRBJ1-1|TRBD1|NA|TRBV5-1
TGCGCCAGCAGAGGGACAGTATTGAACGCCGAAGCTTTCTTT
CASRGTVLNAEAFF
>TRBJ2-1|TRBD1|many|TRBV2
TGTGCCAGCAGTCCCGGGACAGGGGCCCTGAGCTCCTACAATGAGCAGTTCTTC
CASSPGTGALSSYNEQFF
>TRBJ1-1|TRBD1|NA|TRBV10-2
TGCGCCAGCAGAAAGGACAGGGTGAACACTGAAGCTTTCTTT
CASRKDRVNTEAFF
>TRBJ1-5|NA|NA|TRBV13
TGTGCCAGCAGCTTAAGAGGTCAGCCCCAGCATTTT
CASSLRGQPQHF
>TRBJ2-7|TRBD2|NA|TRBV27
TGTGCCAGCAGTCGGAGCGGGACCTACGAGCAGTACTTC
CASSRSGTYEQYF
>TRBJ2-3|TRBD2|once|TRBV9
TGTGCCAGCAGCAGTTTAGCGGCCGGGGGGACAGATACGCAGTATTTT
CASSSLAAGGTDTQYF
>TRBJ1-2|NA|NA|TRBV28
TGTGCCAGCAGTCCGGCATTTCACCCTAACTATGGCTACACCTTC
CASSPAFHPNYGYTF
>TRBJ2-7|TRBD2|medium-sized|TRBV4-2
TGTGCCAGCAGCCAAGAAGGAGCGGGAGGGCCGAACGAGCAGTACTTC
CASSQEGAGGPNEQYF
>TRBJ2-1|NA|NA|TRBV7-8
TGTGCCAGCAGCTGGGACCGGACACCAGGCAATGAGCAGTTCTTC
CASSWDRTPGNEQFF
>TRBJ2-7|NA|many|TRBV2
TGTGCCAGCAGTGATTCAGACGTGCCCTACGAGCAGTACTTC
CASSDSDVPYEQYF
>TRBJ2-5|NA|few|TRBV6-1
TGTGCCAGCAAAGAAGGGACTGAGGAGACCCAGTACTTC
CASKEGTEETQYF
>TRBJ2-1|NA|NA|TRBV11-2
TGTGCCAGCAGCTCCCCCCGATGGATCGGTGAGCAGTTCTTC
CASSSPRWIGEQFF
>TRBJ1-5|NA|NA|TRBV15
TGTGCCACCAGCGGGCAGGGAGGTCAGCCCCAGCATTTT
CATSGQGGQPQHF
>TRBJ2-5|TRBD2|once|TRBV11-2
TGTGCCAGCAGCCCCGCACTAGCGGCGCAAGAGACCCAGTACTTC
CASSPALAAQETQYF
>TRBJ2-1|TRBD2|NA|TRBV30
TGTGCCTGGATCGAGCGGGGCTACAATGAGCAGTTCTTC
CAWIERGYNEQFF
>TRBJ1-1|TRBD1|NA|TRBV5-4
TGTGCCAGCAGCTTCGGGACAGGGGCTTTCTTT
CASSFGTGAFF
>TRBJ1-5|TRBD1|NA|TRBV19
TGTGCCAGTAGTAGACAGGGGGCTGGCAATCAGCCCCAGCATTTT
CASSRQGAGNQPQHF
>TRBJ2-7|TRBD2|once|TRBV4-2
TGTGCCAGCAGCCACCACCCCGAGGGTAGCGGGGGGGCCCACGAGCAGTACTTC
CASSHHPEGSGGAHEQYF
>TRBJ2-1|NA|NA|TRBV29-1
TGCAGCGTTCACTCCGTCCTGGGAAATGAGCAGTTCTTC
CSVHSVLGNEQFF
>TRBJ2-7|NA|many|TRBV2
TGTGCCAGCAAGGGGCAAGCGAAGTACGAGCAGTACTTC
CASKGQAKYEQYF
>TRBJ2-3|TRBD1|once|TRBV11-2
TGTGCCAGCAGCGCCCGGGACAGATACACAGATACGCAGTATTTT
CASSARDRYTDTQYF
>TRBJ2-1|NA|many|TRBV29-1
TGCACGATGAGTAGGACTGAAAATGAGCAGTTCTTC
CTMSRTENEQFF
>TRBJ2-7|NA|NA|TRBV11-2
TGTGCCAGCAGCTTAGAGACACGACGGGACGAGCAGTACTTC
CASSLETRRDEQYF
>TRBJ2-1|NA|NA|TRBV7-8
TGTGCCAGCAGCTTTCTCGGGGTGGGGAGCTCCTACAATGAGCAGTTCTTC
CASSFLGVGSSYNEQFF
>TRBJ2-7|NA|NA|TRBV28
TGTGCCAGCAGTTTACTGCCCACCAGCTCCTACGAGCAGTACTTC
CASSLLPTSSYEQYF
>TRBJ2-3|NA|NA|TRBV19
TGTGCCAGTAGTATAGATTTTTGGCCCGGGACTCCGCAGTATTTT
CASSIDFWPGTPQYF
>TRBJ1-3|NA|NA|TRBV2
TGTGCCAGCAGTGATATCGTATCGTGGGTAGACTCTGGAAACACCATATATTTT
CASSDIVSWVDSGNTIYF
>TRBJ1-5|TRBD1|NA|TRBV19
TGTGCCAGTAGTATTGGGCAGGGGGTTCGACAGCCCCAGCATTTT
CASSIGQGVRQPQHF
>TRBJ1-1|NA|NA|TRBV30
TGTGCCTGGAGTCTCCTCCTTGGCAGAGTGGGTACTGAAGCTTTCTTT
CAWSLLLGRVGTEAFF
>TRBJ1-5|TRBD1|NA|TRBV28
TGTGCCAGCAGTTTTTGGGGTGCGGGACAGGGGTTCGGTCAGCCCCAGCATTTT
CASSFWGAGQGFGQPQHF
>TRBJ2-7|NA|NA|TRBV6-1
TGTGCCAGCAGGCTCAAGGGGAAAGGGGGCTACGAGCAGTACTTC
CASRLKGKGGYEQYF
>TRBJ1-3|TRBD1|few|TRBV9
TGTGCCAGCAGCGCACAGACAGGGGTCTCTGGAAACACCATATATTTT
CASSAQTGVSGNTIYF
>TRBJ2-7|TRBD1|once|TRBV9
TGTGCCAGCAGCGCGGGACAGGGGAAATACGAGCAGTACTTC
CASSAGQGKYEQYF
>TRBJ1-3|NA|few|TRBV27
TGTGCCAGCAGTTTATCTGGCTCTGGAAACACCATATATTTT
CASSLSGSGNTIYF
>TRBJ2-1|TRBD2|NA|TRBV11-3
TGTGCCAGCAGCCTCGGGACTAGCGGTGAGCAGTTCTTC
CASSLGTSGEQFF
>TRBJ1-1|NA|medium-sized|TRBV5-5
TGTGCCAGCAGCTTGCCCGGGGGAGGGGCCACTGAAGCTTTCTTT
CASSLPGGGATEAFF
>TRBJ2-7|TRBD2|NA|TRBV13
TGTGCCAGCAGCTTAGTTCCAGGGTCCAACGCCGGGACTAGCCCCTACGAGCAGTACTTC
CASSLVPGSNAGTSPYEQYF
>TRBJ2-7|NA|NA|TRBV4-1
TGCGCCAGCAGCCTTCGACAGGACTCCTACGAGCAGTACTTC
CASSLRQDSYEQYF
>TRBJ1-5|NA|few|TRBV19
TGTGCCAGTTCAACGTGGGATACTAGCAATCAGCCCCAGCATTTT
CASSTWDTSNQPQHF
>TRBJ2-1|NA|NA|TRBV7-9
TGTGCCAGCAACCCCGTGGAGCTATCCGACAATGAGCAGTTCTTC
CASNPVELSDNEQFF
>TRBJ1-5|NA|NA|TRBV6-5
TGTGCCAGCAGTTACCCCACCGACGGGTGGCAGCCCCAGCATTTT
CASSYPTDGWQPQHF
>TRBJ2-6|NA|NA|TRBV6-1
TGTGCCAGCAGACAAGGGGGCTCTGGGGCCAACGTCCTGACTTTC
CASRQGGSGANVLTF
>TRBJ2-7|TRBD2|NA|TRBV5-5
TGTGCCAGCAGCCAAGATCTAGCGGAAGCCTACGAGCAGTACTTC
CASSQDLAEAYEQYF